This T cell receptor beta chain derives from a study of beta chain features in type 1 diabetes. The isolated RNA, all of it, was reverse transcribed, so expressed TCRB transcripts were what got sequenced. The data were produced by immunoSEQ multiplex PCR, yet TCRdb's version contains in-frame clones alone and is incomplete. Among 140,000 or so clones listed, about 10% were seen once. In germline, CDR1 is KGHSH, CDR2 LQKENI. V lost 3 bases and J lost 3, with 17 bases in between. The CDR3 contains 16 residues. This clone showed up just a few times. This sequence originates from a man between 18 and 29 years old in good health. The rearrangement links TRBV18 to TRBJ1-2, with D maybe TRBD1 (6 bases). Source material: naive CD4+ T cells from blood. The CDR3 spells CASSPSPPPGDYGYTF. CDR3 in DNA: TGTGCCAGCTCACCCTCTCCCCCTCCAGGGGACTATGGCTACACCTTC.